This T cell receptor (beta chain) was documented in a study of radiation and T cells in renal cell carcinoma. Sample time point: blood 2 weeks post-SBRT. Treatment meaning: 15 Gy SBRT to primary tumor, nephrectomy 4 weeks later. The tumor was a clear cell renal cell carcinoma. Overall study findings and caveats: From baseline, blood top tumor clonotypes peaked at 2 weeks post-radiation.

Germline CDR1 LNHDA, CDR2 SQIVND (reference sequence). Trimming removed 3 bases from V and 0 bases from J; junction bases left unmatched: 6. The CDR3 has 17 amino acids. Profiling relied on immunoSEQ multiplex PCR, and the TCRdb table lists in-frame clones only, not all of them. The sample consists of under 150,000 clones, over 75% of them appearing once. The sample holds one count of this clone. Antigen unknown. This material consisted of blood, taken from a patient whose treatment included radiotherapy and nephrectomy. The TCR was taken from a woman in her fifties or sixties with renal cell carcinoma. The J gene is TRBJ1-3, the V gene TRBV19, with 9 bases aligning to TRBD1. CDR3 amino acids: CASSIGDRGFSGNTIYF. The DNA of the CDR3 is TGTGCCAGTAGTATCGGAGACAGGGGGTTCTCTGGAAACACCATATATTTT. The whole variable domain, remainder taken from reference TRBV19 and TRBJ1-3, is DGGITQSPKYLFRKEGQNVTLSCEQNLNHDAMYWYRQDPGQGLRLIYYSQIVNDFQKGDIAEGYSVSREKKESFPLTVTSAQKNPTAFYLCASSIGDRGFSGNTIYFGEGSWLTVV.